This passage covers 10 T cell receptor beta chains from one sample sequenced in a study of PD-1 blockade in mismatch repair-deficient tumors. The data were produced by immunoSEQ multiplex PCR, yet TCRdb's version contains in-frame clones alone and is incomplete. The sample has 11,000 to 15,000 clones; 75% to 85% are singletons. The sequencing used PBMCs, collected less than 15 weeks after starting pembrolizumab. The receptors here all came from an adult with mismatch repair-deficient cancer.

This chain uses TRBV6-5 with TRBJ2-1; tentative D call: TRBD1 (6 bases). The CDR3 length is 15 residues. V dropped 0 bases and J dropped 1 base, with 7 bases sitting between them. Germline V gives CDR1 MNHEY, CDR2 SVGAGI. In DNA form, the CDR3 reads TGTGCCAGCAGTTACTCACAGGGTTCCTACAATGAGCAGTTCTTC. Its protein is CASSYSQGSYNEQFF.

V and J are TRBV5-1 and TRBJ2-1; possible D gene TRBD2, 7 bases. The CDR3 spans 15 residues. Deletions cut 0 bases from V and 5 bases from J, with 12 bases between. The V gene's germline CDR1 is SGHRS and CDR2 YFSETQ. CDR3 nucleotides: TGCGCCAGCAGCTTGGCGGGGGGCGCGGACAATGAGCAGTTCTTC. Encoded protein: CASSLAGGADNEQFF.

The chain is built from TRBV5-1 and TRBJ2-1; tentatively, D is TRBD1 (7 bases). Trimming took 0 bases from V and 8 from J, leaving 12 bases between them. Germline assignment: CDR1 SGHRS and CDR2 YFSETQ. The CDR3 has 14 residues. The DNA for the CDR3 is TGCGCCAGCAGCTTGGGACAGGGAGGCGATGAGCAGTTCTTC. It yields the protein CASSLGQGGDEQFF.

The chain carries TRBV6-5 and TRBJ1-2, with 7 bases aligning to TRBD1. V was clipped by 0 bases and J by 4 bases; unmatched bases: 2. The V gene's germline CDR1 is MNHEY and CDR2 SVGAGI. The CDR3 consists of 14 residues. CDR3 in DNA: TGTGCCAGCAGTTACTCAGGGGGCGGCTATGGCTACACCTTC. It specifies CASSYSGGGYGYTF.

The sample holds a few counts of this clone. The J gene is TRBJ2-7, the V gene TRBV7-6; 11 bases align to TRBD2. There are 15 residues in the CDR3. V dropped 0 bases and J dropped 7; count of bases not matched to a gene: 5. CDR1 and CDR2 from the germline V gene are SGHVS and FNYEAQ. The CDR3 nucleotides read TGTGCCAGCAGCTTAGCGGGGCTAGCGGGAGGAGAGCAGTACTTC. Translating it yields CASSLAGLAGGEQYF.

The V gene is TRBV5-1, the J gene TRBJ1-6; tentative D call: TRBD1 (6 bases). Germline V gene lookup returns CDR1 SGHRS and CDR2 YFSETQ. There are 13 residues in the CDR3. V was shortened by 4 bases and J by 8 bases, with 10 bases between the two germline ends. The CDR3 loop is CASSRDTDSPLHF. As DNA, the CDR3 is TGCGCCAGCAGCCGGGACACCGATTCACCCCTCCACTTT. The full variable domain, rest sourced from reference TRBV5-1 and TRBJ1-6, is KAGVTQTPRYLIKTRGQQVTLSCSPISGHRSVSWYQQTPGQGLQFLFEYFSETQRNKGNFPGRFSGRQFSNSRSEMNVSTLELGDSALYLCASSRDTDSPLHFGNGTRLTVT.

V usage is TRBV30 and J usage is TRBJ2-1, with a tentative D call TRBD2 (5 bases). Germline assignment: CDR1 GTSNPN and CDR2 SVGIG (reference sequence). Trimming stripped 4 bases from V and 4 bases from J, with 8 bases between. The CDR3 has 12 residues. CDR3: CAWNRGYNEQFF. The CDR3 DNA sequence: TGTGCCTGGAATCGGGGATACAATGAGCAGTTCTTC.

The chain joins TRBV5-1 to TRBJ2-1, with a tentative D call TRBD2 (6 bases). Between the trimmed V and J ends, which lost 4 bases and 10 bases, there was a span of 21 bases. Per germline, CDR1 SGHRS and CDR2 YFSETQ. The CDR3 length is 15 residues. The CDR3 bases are TGCGCCAGCAGCAGGACTATGCGGGCCTACAGGGAGCAGTTCTTC. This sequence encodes CASSRTMRAYREQFF.

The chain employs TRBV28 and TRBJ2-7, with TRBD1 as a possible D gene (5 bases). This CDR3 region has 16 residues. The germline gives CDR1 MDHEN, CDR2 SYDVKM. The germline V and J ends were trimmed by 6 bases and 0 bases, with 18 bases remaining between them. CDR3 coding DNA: TGTGCCAGCAGCCTTATTAGGACAACTACCTCCTACGAGCAGTACTTC. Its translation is CASSLIRTTTSYEQYF.

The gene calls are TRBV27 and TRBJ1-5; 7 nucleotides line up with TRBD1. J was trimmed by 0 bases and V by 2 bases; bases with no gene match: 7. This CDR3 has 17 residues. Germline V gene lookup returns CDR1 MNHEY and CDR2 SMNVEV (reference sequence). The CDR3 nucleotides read TGTGCCAGCAGTTTAACGGGGACAGCCTATAGCAATCAGCCCCAGCATTTT. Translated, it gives CASSLTGTAYSNQPQHF.